This passage covers 30 T cell receptor beta chains from one sample sequenced in a study of T cells in women clearing cervical HPV infection. Some clones are missing from TCRdb's copy, which holds only in-frame ones; the method was immunoSEQ multiplex PCR. This specimen shows some 39,000 clones; the ten leading clones hold about 3.9%. Sequenced: blood buffy coat. These receptors all stem from a woman aged 18 to 75 with a cervical HPV16 infection that either progressed to CIN3+ or cleared (not recorded which).

In the case of this clone: The read terminates 3 residues ahead of where the CDR3 ends, so the germline J gene completes it. The chain is built from TRBV20-1 and TRBJ1-4; 7 bases are shared with TRBD1. Germline trimming cut 6 bases from V and 4 bases from J; bases unmatched to any gene: 17. CDR3 size: 17 residues. CDR1 DFQATT and CDR2 SNEGSKA come from the germline V gene (reference sequence). The part of the CDR3 DNA that was read is TGCAGTGCCCAGAGGGGGCAGGGTGGAGGCCTTAATGAAAAA. Amino acids: CSAQRGQGGGLNEK. The entire CDR3 reads CSAQRGQGGGLNEKLFF.

Turning to this clone: With the read ending 3 residues before the CDR3 end, the germline J gene is used to fill in that end. V is TRBV6-2 or TRBV6-3 and J is TRBJ2-5, with TRBD1 matching 9 bases. The CDR3 sequence is 16 residues long. J gave up 3 bases and V 3 bases, and 8 bases lay outside the gene matches. Germline V gives CDR1 MNHEY, CDR2 SVGEGT. CDR3 sequence: CASSYSGTGNEETQYF. CDR3 bases read: TGTGCCAGCAGTTATTCCGGGACAGGGAACGAAGAGACC.

Remarks on this clone: Read sequence stops 3 residues before the CDR3 end, and the germline J gene provides the missing end. The chain carries TRBV18 and TRBJ2-1, with 11 bases that match TRBD2. CDR1 and CDR2 from the germline V gene are KGHSH and LQKENI. There are 16 residues in the CDR3. With 4 bases clipped from V and 3 bases from J, the junction kept 5 bases outside the gene matches. CDR3 DNA, as far as it was read: TGTGCCAGCTCACGGCTTACTAGCGGGGGCTACAATGAG. It encodes CASSRLTSGGYNE. The full CDR3 protein is CASSRLTSGGYNEQFF.

Concerning this clone: The read comes to an end 3 residues before the CDR3 does, leaving the germline J gene to fill in the end. The gene calls are TRBV29-1 and TRBJ2-5, with TRBD2 matching over 13 bases. The CDR3 loop spans 15 amino acids. V was pared by 7 bases and J by 5 bases, with 10 bases of the junction left unmatched. Looked up from germline, CDR1 is SQVTM and CDR2 is ANQGSEA. CDR3 region: CSGKLAGGPGETQYF. The part of the CDR3 DNA that was read is TGCAGCGGAAAACTAGCGGGGGGGCCTGGGGAGACC.

About this clone itself: Coverage ceases 3 residues before the CDR3 finishes, and the germline J gene fills in the end. The chain joins TRBV29-1 to TRBJ2-5; D may be TRBD2 (7 bases). Germline loops: CDR1 SQVTM, CDR2 ANQGSEA. The CDR3 is 14 residues long. Trimming took 1 base from V and 5 from J, leaving 14 bases between them. The chain's CDR3 is CSVEGHREGETQYF. Partial CDR3 DNA: TGCAGCGTTGAAGGGCACAGGGAGGGTGAGACC.

As for this clone: The CDR3 is cut off 3 residues early in the read; its end comes from the germline J gene. This chain joins TRBV7-9 and TRBJ2-7; tentatively, D is TRBD1 (6 bases). CDR3 size: 14 residues. The V and J ends lost 1 base and 3 bases respectively, with 10 bases between them. The germline V gene encodes CDR1 SEHNR and CDR2 FQNEAQ (reference sequence). The CDR3 sequence: CASSLGGPSYEQYF. The sequenced CDR3 bases are TGTGCCAGCAGCTTAGGGGGGCCCAGCTACGAG.

Remarks on this clone: With the read ending 3 residues before the CDR3 end, the germline J gene is used to fill in that end. This rearrangement joins TRBV11-1 to TRBJ1-1; 7 nucleotides match TRBD1. Losses at the gene ends were 4 bases for V and 2 bases for J; bases not matched to a gene: 4. Germline CDR1 SGHAT, CDR2 FQDESV (reference sequence). The CDR3 covers 14 residues. The CDR3 sequence: CASSYGQANTEAFF. CDR3 DNA (partial): TGTGCCAGCAGCTACGGACAGGCTAACACTGAA. Looking up the rest from reference TRBV11-1 and TRBJ1-1 gives the full variable domain: EAEVAQSPRYKITEKSQAVAFWCDPISGHATLYWYRQILGQGPELLVQFQDESVVDDSQLPKDRFSAERLKGVDSTLKIQPAELGDSAMYLCASSYGQANTEAFFGQGTRLTVV.

With respect to this clone: The read ends 3 residues shy of where the CDR3 ends; the end is completed using the germline J gene. V usage is TRBV6-2 or TRBV6-3 and J usage is TRBJ2-1; D might be TRBD1 (5 bases). Trimming stripped 5 bases from V and 5 bases from J, with 19 bases between. The V gene's germline CDR1 is MNHEY and CDR2 SVGEGT. The CDR3 covers 16 residues. CDR3 sequence reads: CASSGLVWGLHNEQFF. The covered CDR3 bases are TGTGCCAGCAGTGGATTAGTATGGGGCTTACACAATGAG.

Concerning this clone itself: The read falls 3 residues short of the CDR3 end, and the missing part is taken from the germline J gene. The chain recombines TRBV24-1 with TRBJ2-1; no reliable D call. This CDR3 has 13 residues. Trimming stripped 6 bases from V and 1 base from J, with 6 bases between. Looked up from germline, CDR1 is KGHDR and CDR2 is SFDVKD. The sequenced part of the CDR3 DNA is TGTGCCACCAGTCCAGGATCCTACAATGAG. Protein: CATSPGSYNE. The whole CDR3 protein is CATSPGSYNEQFF.

Of note for this clone: The CDR3 end lies 3 residues beyond the end of the read and is filled in from the germline J gene. The chain is built from TRBV18 and TRBJ2-3, with D perhaps matching TRBD1 (5 bases). Between the trimmed V and J ends, which lost 4 bases and 2 bases, there was a span of 16 bases. Germline V gene sequence: CDR1 KGHSH, CDR2 LQKENI. The CDR3 sequence is 16 residues long. The CDR3 spells CASSQWGRGSTDTQYF. The covered CDR3 bases are TGTGCCAGCTCACAATGGGGCCGCGGATCCACAGATACG.

As regards this clone: The read ends 3 residues shy of where the CDR3 ends; the end is completed using the germline J gene. The chain uses TRBV12-3 or TRBV12-4 and TRBJ2-7, with TRBD1 identical over 8 bases. V dropped 5 bases and J dropped 2; count of bases not matched to a gene: 8. The CDR3 has 15 residues. Partial CDR3 DNA: TGTGCCAGCAGTCCAGGGGGCGCGGTACCCTACGAG. Residues: CASSPGGAVPYE. The full CDR3 is CASSPGGAVPYEQYF.

For this clone: The read finishes 3 residues shy of the CDR3 end, and the germline J gene is used to complete it. The chain has TRBV6-2 or TRBV6-3 and TRBJ2-7; a weak D match, TRBD2 (5 bases). From germline, CDR1 is MNHEY and CDR2 SVGEGT. The V end lost 4 bases, the J end lost 0 bases, and 10 bases lay between the germline ends. The CDR3 spans 14 residues. The CDR3 here is CASSWTRSSYEQYF. Incomplete CDR3 DNA: TGTGCCAGCAGTTGGACTCGTAGCTCCTACGAG.

Concerning this clone itself: The CDR3 end lies 3 residues beyond the end of the read and is filled in from the germline J gene. This chain uses TRBV5-4 with TRBJ2-1, with 9 bases identical to TRBD1. The CDR3 extends over 15 amino acids. The V and J ends lost 3 bases and 2 bases, in that order; junction bases with no gene match: 3. Germline V lookup: CDR1 SGHNT, CDR2 YYREEE (reference sequence). CDR3 DNA, as far as it was read: TGTGCCAGCAGCTCCGACAGGGGGGCCTACAATGAG. Amino acids: CASSSDRGAYNE. The whole CDR3 protein reads CASSSDRGAYNEQFF.

The CDR3: CASSAPGLADTKNIQYF. Partial CDR3 DNA: TGTGCCAGTAGTGCCCCGGGACTAGCTGACACCAAAAACATT. This rearrangement joins TRBV19 to TRBJ2-4; 9 nucleotides align to TRBD2. The observed sequence ends 3 residues before the CDR3 terminus, with the missing tail filled in from the germline J gene. There are 17 residues in the CDR3. Germline V CDR1 and CDR2: LNHDA, SQIVND (reference sequence). V lost 5 bases to trimming and J lost 2 bases; unmatched junction nucleotides: 10.

As for this clone: Coverage ceases 3 residues before the CDR3 finishes, and the germline J gene fills in the end. The chain links TRBV7-3 to TRBJ2-3; D is unresolved. V was clipped by 1 base and J by 8 bases, with 4 bases between them. This CDR3 is 11 amino acids long. Germline loops: CDR1 SGHTA, CDR2 FQGTGA. CDR3 protein: CASSLSGTQYF. The DNA read from the CDR3 is TGTGCCAGCAGCTTAAGCGGTACG.

As to this clone: The read is 3 residues too short to cover the CDR3 end, so that end is filled in from the germline J gene. V and J are TRBV7-2 and TRBJ2-7, with 13 bases fitting TRBD2. Germline-derived CDR1 and CDR2 are SGHTA and FQGNSA. This CDR3 has 15 residues. V was pared by 4 bases and J by 2 bases, with 2 bases of the junction left unmatched. This CDR3 is CASSWGLAGTYEQYF. Partial CDR3 DNA: TGTGCCAGCAGCTGGGGACTAGCGGGGACCTACGAG.

Concerning this clone: Read data end 3 residues before the CDR3 end; the end is taken from the germline J gene. V gene TRBV11-2 combines with J gene TRBJ2-7; D not certain. The CDR3 runs 14 residues. From germline, CDR1 is SGHAT and CDR2 FQNNGV. Trimming took 1 base from V and 1 from J, leaving 8 bases between them. CDR3 protein: CASSLAQKSYEQYF. The CDR3 bases that were read are TGTGCCAGCAGCTTAGCTCAGAAATCCTACGAG.

About this clone itself: From the germline J gene comes the end of the CDR3, since the read stops 3 residues before it. V usage is TRBV20-1 and J usage is TRBJ1-6, with TRBD1 matching over 8 bases. The CDR3 sequence is 14 residues long. Germline V gives CDR1 DFQATT, CDR2 SNEGSKA (reference sequence). V shed 5 bases, J shed 5 bases, and the junction held 5 bases outside the gene matches. The CDR3 here is CSASDRANNSPLHF. Incomplete CDR3 DNA: TGCAGTGCTTCGGACAGGGCGAATAATTCACCC.

As for this clone: The CDR3 end lies 3 residues beyond the end of the read and is filled in from the germline J gene. V usage is TRBV2 and J usage is TRBJ2-4; TRBD2 matches at 8 bases. Germline V gives CDR1 SNHLY, CDR2 FYNNEI. This CDR3 region has 12 residues. The part of the CDR3 DNA that was read is TGTGCCAGCACCACCGGGGGGGGACGT. Translating gives CASTTGGGR. The entire CDR3 sequence reads CASTTGGGRQYF.

As regards this clone: The read terminates 3 residues ahead of where the CDR3 ends, so the germline J gene completes it. The chain is built from TRBV5-1 and TRBJ2-2; 7 bases map to TRBD2. CDR1 is SGHRS, CDR2 YFSETQ, per germline. CDR3 size: 15 residues. V lost 5 bases, J lost 5 bases, and 9 bases stayed unmatched. The covered CDR3 bases are TGCGCCAGCAGAACCGGGACTATTGTAACCGGGGAG. It yields the protein CASRTGTIVTGE. The full CDR3 protein reads CASRTGTIVTGELFF.

The CDR3 is CASSETSGSYNEQFF. CDR3 DNA, as far as it was read: TGTGCCAGCAGTGAGACTAGCGGTTCCTACAATGAG. The chain uses TRBV6-1 and TRBJ2-1; 9 nucleotides match TRBD2. The read is 3 residues too short to cover the CDR3 end, so that end is filled in from the germline J gene. This CDR3 contains 15 residues. The germline gives CDR1 MNHNS, CDR2 SASEGT. The V segment lost 3 bases and the J segment 1 base; nucleotides outside the gene matches: 1.

About this clone itself: The sequence runs out 3 residues before the end of the CDR3; the remainder is reconstructed from the germline J gene. V usage is TRBV18 and J usage is TRBJ2-7, with D possibly matching TRBD2 (5 bases). The CDR3 has 13 amino acids. CDR1 is KGHSH and CDR2 is LQKENI in the germline V gene. Trimming shortened V by 0 bases and J by 3 bases, and 6 bases separated the two germline ends. The part of the CDR3 DNA that was read is TGTGCCAGCTCACCACCGGCGGGCTACGAG. The encoded protein is CASSPPAGYE. The complete CDR3 sequence is CASSPPAGYEQYF.

Of note for this clone: Read sequence stops 3 residues before the CDR3 end, and the germline J gene provides the missing end. The chain links TRBV20-1 to TRBJ2-4, with 12 positions matching TRBD1. CDR1 is DFQATT and CDR2 is SNEGSKA in the germline V gene (reference sequence). The CDR3 length is 17 residues. Trimming at V came to 6 bases and at J to 5 bases, leaving 14 bases not matched to a gene. This chain's CDR3 is CSAPGVPGQGAENIQYF. CDR3 DNA, as far as it was read: TGCAGTGCCCCGGGGGTCCCGGGACAGGGGGCTGAAAACATT.

About this clone itself: The read terminates 3 residues before the CDR3 end, so the remaining end is supplied by the germline J gene. This chain links TRBV28 with TRBJ2-1; 7 nucleotides agree with TRBD2. V lost 4 bases, J lost 0 bases, and 3 bases stayed unmatched. The CDR3 consists of 15 residues. Germline V gene data show CDR1 as MDHEN and CDR2 as SYDVKM. The part of the CDR3 DNA that was read is TGTGCCAGCAGTTCCACTAGCGACTCCTACAATGAG. Protein product: CASSSTSDSYNE. The complete CDR3 sequence is CASSSTSDSYNEQFF.

With respect to this clone: The sequenced fragment ends 3 residues before the CDR3 boundary, so the rest is inferred from the germline J gene. The rearrangement links TRBV19 to TRBJ1-2; 8 bases fit TRBD1. The germline V gene encodes CDR1 LNHDA and CDR2 SQIVND (reference sequence). The V segment lost 6 bases and the J segment 3 bases; nucleotides outside the gene matches: 6. The CDR3 is 14 residues long. CDR3 protein: CASRGRGLDYGYTF. The CDR3 DNA, read in part, is TGTGCCAGTAGAGGCAGGGGGCTTGACTATGGC.

About this clone: The read finishes 3 residues shy of the CDR3 end, and the germline J gene is used to complete it. The chain employs TRBV5-1 and TRBJ2-7, with 9 bases matching TRBD1. Trimming took 3 bases from V and 5 from J; bases not matched to a gene: 6. Germline lookup yields CDR1 SGHRS and CDR2 YFSETQ. CDR3 length: 14 residues. The covered CDR3 bases are TGCGCCAGCAGCTCGACAGGGGGTGAGGACGAG. Translating it yields CASSSTGGEDE. The full CDR3 sequence reads CASSSTGGEDEQYF.

With respect to this clone: Read data end 3 residues before the CDR3 end; the end is taken from the germline J gene. The chain joins TRBV20-1 to TRBJ2-1; 8 positions agree with TRBD2. Germline CDR1 and CDR2: DFQATT and SNEGSKA (reference sequence). After removal of 0 bases from V and 9 bases from J, the junction contained 19 bases not matched to a gene. This CDR3 region has 18 residues. The CDR3 sequence: CSARDRATGGRFSGEQFF. Incomplete CDR3 DNA: TGCAGTGCTAGAGATCGGGCGACGGGCGGGAGGTTTTCGGGTGAG.

A note on this clone: The read falls 3 residues short of the CDR3 end, and the missing part is taken from the germline J gene. V is TRBV6-2 or TRBV6-3 and J is TRBJ2-1; 7 nucleotides line up with TRBD1. From germline, CDR1 is MNHEY and CDR2 SVGEGT. CDR3 length: 15 amino acids. V lost 2 bases and J lost 2; bases outside the gene matches: 3. CDR3 DNA, as far as it was read: TGTGCCAGCAGTTACAGGGACAGCACCTACAATGAG. Translation gives CASSYRDSTYNE. The CDR3 in full is CASSYRDSTYNEQFF.

In the case of this clone: The observed sequence ends 3 residues before the CDR3 terminus, with the missing tail filled in from the germline J gene. This rearrangement joins TRBV7-6 to TRBJ1-2, with a weak D call TRBD1 (5 bases). Germline V gene data show CDR1 as SGHVS and CDR2 as FNYEAQ. The CDR3 consists of 13 residues. The sequenced CDR3 bases are TGTGCCAGCAGCTTTTCCGGGACTAGCAGC. Translated, it gives CASSFSGTSS. The entire CDR3 sequence reads CASSFSGTSSYTF.

In regard to this clone: The read is 3 residues too short to cover the CDR3 end, so that end is filled in from the germline J gene. The J gene is TRBJ1-2, the V gene TRBV5-1; no reliable D call. Trimming shortened V by 4 bases and J by 4 bases, and 11 bases separated the two germline ends. The CDR3 spans 13 residues. The germline V gene encodes CDR1 SGHRS and CDR2 YFSETQ. The CDR3 bases that were read are TGCGCCAGCAGCGCCCGGGTAGGCTATGGC. Its translation is CASSARVGYG. The whole CDR3 reads CASSARVGYGYTF.